The 14 T cell receptor beta chains presented below share a single source sample, sequenced in a study of OX40 agonist ivuxolimab in advanced cancers. Repertoires were generated with immunoSEQ multiplex PCR, while TCRdb's copy carries only in-frame clones and drops some. The sample includes some 48,000 clones, 75% to 85% seen only once; the top ten take 1.5% to 2%. The sample here was CD4+ or CD8+ T cells sorted from blood, taken in a trial of the OX40 agonist ivuxolimab. The receptor set was obtained from an adult with an advanced solid tumor such as melanoma, head and neck, liver or kidney cancer.

The V call is TRBV7-3, the J call TRBJ2-1, with 12 bases aligning to TRBD2. Germline CDR1 is SGHTA and CDR2 is FQGTGA. The CDR3 is 20 amino acids. V dropped 4 bases and J dropped 0; count of bases not matched to a gene: 13. The CDR3 loop is CASSSTPPTSGRGSYNEQFF. The CDR3 DNA reads TGTGCCAGCAGCTCAACACCCCCGACTAGCGGGAGAGGCTCCTACAATGAGCAGTTCTTC.

The gene calls are TRBV28 and TRBJ1-3; D may be TRBD1 (6 bases). V was shortened by 4 bases and J by 5 bases, with 18 bases between the two germline ends. CDR3 size: 16 residues. The germline CDR1 and CDR2 sequences are MDHEN and SYDVKM. Here the CDR3 reads CASSSPTGWGRNTIYF. The CDR3 DNA is TGTGCCAGCAGTTCCCCGACAGGTTGGGGACGAAACACCATATATTTT. The full variable domain, in which reference TRBV28 and TRBJ1-3 provide the parts outside the CDR3, is DVKVTQSSRYLVKRTGEKVFLECVQDMDHENMFWYRQDPGLGLRLIYFSYDVKMKEKGDIPEGYSVSREKKERFSLILESASTNQTSMYLCASSSPTGWGRNTIYFGEGSWLTVV.

J is TRBJ2-7 and V is TRBV28; the match to TRBD1 covers 11 bases. With V trimmed by 2 bases and J by 7 bases, 4 bases remained unmatched. The CDR3 has 14 residues. Germline-derived CDR1 and CDR2 are MDHEN and SYDVKM. The CDR3 reads CASSLGQGAREQYF. DNA for the CDR3: TGTGCCAGCAGTTTAGGACAGGGGGCGCGTGAGCAGTACTTC.

The CDR3 DNA is TGTGCCAGCAGCTTAGACGGAAGGGGATATAGCAATCAGCCCCAGCATTTT. It specifies CASSLDGRGYSNQPQHF. The chain employs TRBV7-2 and TRBJ1-5, with D possibly TRBD1 on 5 matching bases. V was cut by 1 base and J by 0 bases, with 13 bases left in between. Germline loops: CDR1 SGHTA, CDR2 FQGNSA. This CDR3 spans 17 amino acids.

This sequence joins TRBV10-3 and TRBJ1-5; tentatively, D is TRBD1 (5 bases). From germline, CDR1 is ENHRY and CDR2 SYGVKD. V was pared by 2 bases and J by 0 bases, with 8 bases between. This CDR3 has 15 residues. The CDR3: CAISEGAVSNQPQHF. The CDR3, as DNA: TGTGCCATCAGTGAGGGGGCAGTTAGCAATCAGCCCCAGCATTTT.

J is TRBJ2-7 and V is TRBV14; D possibly corresponds to TRBD1 (5 bases). V was pared by 5 bases and J by 9 bases, with 20 bases between. CDR3 length equals 14 residues. Germline V gives CDR1 SGHDN, CDR2 FVKESK. The CDR3 region is CASSGITGWEGQYF. The CDR3 DNA reads TGTGCCAGCAGCGGTATAACAGGTTGGGAAGGGCAGTACTTC.

V and J are TRBV5-1 and TRBJ2-1, with D possibly called TRBD1 or TRBD2 (5 bases each). This CDR3 is 14 amino acids long. Germline lookup yields CDR1 SGHRS and CDR2 YFSETQ. V was cut by 5 bases and J by 6 bases, with 15 bases left in between. The CDR3 spells CASRSPGPSNEQFF. CDR3 DNA: TGCGCCAGCAGATCCCCGGGACCCTCCAATGAGCAGTTCTTC.

The chain links TRBV7-2 to TRBJ2-6; D unclear. Trimming took off 2 bases at V and 0 bases at J, with 8 bases between the two ends. The CDR3 extends over 16 amino acids. The germline CDR1 and CDR2 sequences are SGHTA and FQGNSA. The CDR3 sequence is CASSLSISSGANVLTF. The CDR3 DNA reads as TGTGCCAGCAGCTTATCCATATCCTCTGGGGCCAACGTCCTGACTTTC.

This clone was counted a few times. V usage is TRBV5-1 and J usage is TRBJ1-5; D may be TRBD1 (6 bases). The germline gives CDR1 SGHRS, CDR2 YFSETQ. Trimming stripped 4 bases from V and 3 bases from J, with 11 bases between. This CDR3 has 14 amino acids. CDR3 amino acids: CASSLDSLNQPQHF. In DNA form, the CDR3 reads TGCGCCAGCAGCCTGGACAGCCTCAATCAGCCCCAGCATTTT. Using reference TRBV5-1 and TRBJ1-5 for the parts outside the CDR3, the full variable domain is KAGVTQTPRYLIKTRGQQVTLSCSPISGHRSVSWYQQTPGQGLQFLFEYFSETQRNKGNFPGRFSGRQFSNSRSEMNVSTLELGDSALYLCASSLDSLNQPQHFGDGTRLSIL.

The gene calls are TRBV2 and TRBJ1-5; 7 positions agree with TRBD1. The CDR3 covers 15 residues. The V gene end was trimmed by 10 bases and the J gene end by 0 bases; junction bases not matched to a gene: 9. The germline V gene encodes CDR1 SNHLY and CDR2 FYNNEI. The DNA of the CDR3 is TGTGCCACCGCACGGGGGACAGATAGCAATCAGCCCCAGCATTTT. Amino acid sequence: CATARGTDSNQPQHF.

The chain uses TRBV30 and TRBJ1-1; no clear D gene. CDR3 size: 11 residues. Trimming pared 3 bases from V and 7 bases from J, leaving 9 bases between. Germline V gene data show CDR1 as GTSNPN and CDR2 as SVGIG (reference sequence). CDR3 bases: TGTGCCTGGAGGGGGAACGGTGAAGCTTTCTTT. As protein: CAWRGNGEAFF. Full variable domain (rest looked up from reference TRBV30 and TRBJ1-1): SQTIHQWPATLVQPVGSPLSLECTVEGTSNPNLYWYRQAAGRGLQLLFYSVGIGQISSEVPQNLSASRPQDRQFILSSKKLLLSDSGFYLCAWRGNGEAFFGQGTRLTVV.

The J gene is TRBJ2-5, the V gene TRBV5-4, with D possibly being TRBD2 (5 bases). Germline CDR1 and CDR2: SGHNT and YYREEE (reference sequence). The CDR3 totals 15 residues. V dropped 4 bases and J dropped 6 bases, with 19 bases sitting between them. The CDR3 is CASSREEGYKQTQYF. CDR3 sequence (DNA): TGTGCCAGCAGCCGGGAAGAGGGCTACAAGCAGACCCAGTACTTC.

This clone appeared once. The chain has TRBV20-1 and TRBJ2-5; no reliable D call. CDR1 and CDR2 from the germline V gene are DFQATT and SNEGSKA (reference sequence). Trimming stripped 4 bases from V and 4 bases from J, with 7 bases between. The CDR3 length is 11 residues. DNA for the CDR3: TGCAGTGCTAAACTCGTAGAGACCCAGTACTTC. As protein: CSAKLVETQYF.

The chain couples TRBV11-2 to TRBJ1-2, with a possible D match to TRBD1 (6 bases). Looked up from germline, CDR1 is SGHAT and CDR2 is FQNNGV. V was cut by 2 bases and J by 6 bases, with 10 bases left in between. The length of the CDR3 is 13 residues. The CDR3 DNA follows: TGTGCCAGCAGCTTACGGTCAGGGGATGGCTACACCTTC. Protein sequence: CASSLRSGDGYTF.